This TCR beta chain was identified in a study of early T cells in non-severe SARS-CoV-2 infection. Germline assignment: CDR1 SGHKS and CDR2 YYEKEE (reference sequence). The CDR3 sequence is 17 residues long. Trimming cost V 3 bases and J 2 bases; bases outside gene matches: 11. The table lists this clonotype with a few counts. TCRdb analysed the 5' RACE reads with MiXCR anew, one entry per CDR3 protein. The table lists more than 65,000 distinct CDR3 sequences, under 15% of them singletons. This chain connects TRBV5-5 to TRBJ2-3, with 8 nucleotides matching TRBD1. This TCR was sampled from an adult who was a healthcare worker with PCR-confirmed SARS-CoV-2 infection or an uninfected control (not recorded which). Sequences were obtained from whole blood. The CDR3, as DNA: TGTGCCAGCAGCTCAAGGACAGGGCAGATGATCACAGATACGCAGTATTTT. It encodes CASSSRTGQMITDTQYF.